This T cell receptor beta chain was sequenced for a study of blood T cell repertoires in COVID-19. Study overall: The United States, Italy and Spain supplied acute and convalescent COVID-19 samples. T cells, B-cell-depleted T cells, or PBMCs supplied cDNA or gDNA.

Study processing details: Estimation of nucleated cell counts was performed using reference gene primer amplification. The data were produced by immunoSEQ multiplex PCR, yet TCRdb's version contains in-frame clones alone and is incomplete. V, J and clone size were drawn from that table, and D and trimming were deduced from the DNA. The sample has some 94,000 clones, 87% seen once. The CDR3 covers 13 residues. Germline-derived CDR1 and CDR2 are GTSNPN and SVGIG (reference sequence). V was trimmed by 3 bases and J by 1 base, leaving 9 bases between them. Source material: peripheral blood. V and J are TRBV30 and TRBJ1-1, with D hard to call. This TCR came from a human donor in a cohort sampled during active COVID-19. CDR3 DNA sequence: TGTGCCTGGAGCTTCGGGTGGAACACTGAAGCTTTCTTT. Its protein is CAWSFGWNTEAFF.